These T cell receptor beta chains were read from a single sample in a study of tumor and adjacent non-tumor tissue in lung cancer. TCRdb reprocessed the multiplex PCR reads with MiXCR, giving one entry per CDR3 protein. This sample has about 75,000 distinct CDR3 sequences; roughly 80% occur once, and the top ten carry approximately 12%. The specimen sequenced was lung tumor tissue. The source is a woman between 45 and 65 years old with non-small cell lung cancer. CDR3s include the opening cysteine and the closing phenylalanine or tryptophan. D genes are given only for firm matches. Clone size is shown for a subset of rows, as once, few, many or a class of expanded clone.

TRBV6-5,.,medium-sized,12,TRBJ1-2,TGTGCCAGCCTGGGGGCGAACTATGGCTACACCTTC,CASLGANYGYTF
TRBV6-6,TRBD2,medium-sized,16,TRBJ2-2,TGTGCCAGCAAGATAGGACTAGCGCAGATCACCGGGGAGCTGTTTTTT,CASKIGLAQITGELFF
TRBV2,TRBD1,few,15,TRBJ1-2,TGTGCCAGCATCCAACGGACAGGAACTAACTATGGCTACACCTTC,CASIQRTGTNYGYTF
TRBV11-3,.,.,13,TRBJ2-3,TGTGTCAGCAGCGTACATCTTGGAGATATGCAGTATTTT,CVSSVHLGDMQYF
TRBV11-2,.,.,14,TRBJ2-2,TGTGTCAGCAGTCTTTGTAGGGACATCGGGGAACTGTTTTTT,CVSSLCRDIGELFF
TRBV29-1,.,medium-sized,13,TRBJ1-3,TGCAGCGTTGAAGACAACTCTGGAAACACCATATATTTT,CSVEDNSGNTIYF
TRBV11-1,TRBD1,.,12,TRBJ2-5,TGTACCAGCAGCTCGAGGGGACAGGGCCAGGACTTC,CTSSSRGQGQDF
TRBV7-2,.,.,16,TRBJ2-2,TGTGCCAGCAGCTTTTTCGGATCTAGTGAGGTCGGGGAGCTGTTTTTT,CASSFFGSSEVGELFF
TRBV28,.,.,14,TRBJ2-7,TGTGCCAGCTGTTGGTTTAGCGGCTCCCACGAGCAGTACTTC,CASCWFSGSHEQYF
TRBV11-2,.,.,14,TRBJ2-1,TGTGCCAGTAGCTCCCATTATCCCGACAATGAGCAGTTCTTC,CASSSHYPDNEQFF
TRBV7-9,.,.,14,TRBJ2-2,TGTGCCAGCAGCTTAAACCCGTACACCAGGGAGCTGTTTTTT,CASSLNPYTRELFF
TRBV7-9,.,.,16,TRBJ2-2,TGTACCAGCAGCTTAGCCCAGGCCCACCACACCGGGGAGCTGTTTTTT,CTSSLAQAHHTGELFF
TRBV19,TRBD2,.,16,TRBJ2-2,TGTGCCAGTAGTGGGGGGACTAGCGGGAGCACCGGGGAGCTGTTTTTT,CASSGGTSGSTGELFF
TRBV6-6,.,.,14,TRBJ2-7,TGTGCCAGCAGCAGGGAGGCAGGCGGATACGAGCAGTACTTC,CASSREAGGYEQYF
TRBV4-1,.,.,15,TRBJ2-1,TGCGCCAGCAGCGGGAGGTTGGACCAGGCCAATGAGCAGTTCTTC,CASSGRLDQANEQFF
TRBV4-1,.,.,15,TRBJ2-1,TGCGCCAACAGCCAAGATCAGATTTGCTTCAATGAGCAGTTCTTC,CANSQDQICFNEQFF
TRBV4-1,TRBD2,.,18,TRBJ2-7,TGCGCCAGCAGCCTCATCCGGGACATGGGGACTAGGCTCTACGAGCAGTACTTC,CASSLIRDMGTRLYEQYF
TRBV14,.,.,13,TRBJ1-5,TGTGCCAGCAGTGTCGACAGCCATCAGCTCCAGCATTTT,CASSVDSHQLQHF
TRBV6-6,.,.,16,TRBJ1-5,TGTGCCAGCATTCCAACCCCATGGCAGGGTGGAGGAACGCAGCATTTT,CASIPTPWQGGGTQHF
TRBV20-1,.,many,15,TRBJ2-7,TGCAGTGCTAGAGAGGTTGAACGGGAAAACTACGAGCAGTACTTC,CSAREVERENYEQYF
TRBV6-1,TRBD2,.,13,TRBJ2-1,TGTGCTAGCATTGGCGGGAGAAACAATGAGCAGTTCTTC,CASIGGRNNEQFF
TRBV12-3/TRBV12-4,.,.,13,TRBJ1-2,TGTGCCAACAGTTTAGTAATCGGGGAGGCCTACACCTTC,CANSLVIGEAYTF
TRBV2,.,.,14,TRBJ2-5,TGTGCCAGCATGGAAGGTGGCGGGTTAGAGACCCAGTACTTC,CASMEGGGLETQYF
TRBV6-6,TRBD1,few,17,TRBJ2-2,TGTGCCACCAGTGTAGTACCGGGACAGGGTTTGCCCGGGGAGCTGTTTTTT,CATSVVPGQGLPGELFF
TRBV4-1,TRBD1,.,15,TRBJ2-5,TGCGCCAGCAGCTTGGGTAGGGGGCGGCCAGGGACCCAGTACTTC,CASSLGRGRPGTQYF
TRBV28,.,.,15,TRBJ1-5,TGTGCCAGTAGTTTACCCCCGGGGAGCAATGAGCCCCAGCATTTT,CASSLPPGSNEPQHF
TRBV9,.,.,12,TRBJ2-3,TGTGCCAGCAGCGTAGCAGGAGATACGCAGTATTTT,CASSVAGDTQYF
TRBV6-6,.,.,15,TRBJ1-6,TGTGCCAACAATTCTCCGGCTCAGGGGAATTCACCCCTCCACTTT,CANNSPAQGNSPLHF
TRBV20-1,TRBD2,many,13,TRBJ2-1,TGCAGTGGTTGGCGGGAGGATAGGAATGAGCAGTTCTTC,CSGWREDRNEQFF
TRBV6-5,.,.,14,TRBJ2-5,TGTGCCAACAGCCGTGAGTGGGGTCTAGAGACCCAGTACTTC,CANSREWGLETQYF
TRBV5-1,TRBD2,.,18,TRBJ2-7,TGCGCCAGCAACTTCGGACTAGCGGGGGATCTTCCCTCCTACGAGCAGTACTTC,CASNFGLAGDLPSYEQYF
TRBV20-1,.,many,13,TRBJ2-5,TGCAGTGCCCAGAGCGGTGCTCAAGAGACCCAGTACTTC,CSAQSGAQETQYF
TRBV4-2,TRBD1,many,16,TRBJ2-5,TGTGCCAGCAGCCAAGCCGGGACAGGGAGCGAAGAGACCCAGTACTTC,CASSQAGTGSEETQYF
TRBV20-1,TRBD1,many,15,TRBJ2-7,TGCAGTGCTGGGGGGACAGGGGGCTTTGCGGGGGAGCAGTACTTC,CSAGGTGGFAGEQYF
TRBV12-3/TRBV12-4,TRBD2,.,16,TRBJ2-3,TGTGACAGCAGTTTACTTCTAGCGGGAGCGGGAGATACGCATTATTTT,CDSSLLLAGAGDTHYF
TRBV15,TRBD2,.,15,TRBJ2-1,TGTGCCATCAGCAGAGGCGGGAGGGCCTCCGATGAGCAGTTCTTC,CAISRGGRASDEQFF
TRBV7-2,.,.,15,TRBJ2-7,TGTGCCAGCAACTTAGGTAGCGGACTTTCCTACGAGCAGTACTTC,CASNLGSGLSYEQYF
TRBV29-1,.,once,14,TRBJ2-3,TGCGGCGTTGTCCGAACGGGGCGACAAGATACGCAGTACTTT,CGVVRTGRQDTQYF
TRBV12-3/TRBV12-4,.,many,12,TRBJ2-1,TGTGCCAGCAGTCTAGGGCGGGTCGAGCAGTTCTTC,CASSLGRVEQFF
TRBV11-1,TRBD1,.,14,TRBJ2-5,TGTACCAGTAGCCCGGGACAGGGCGTAGAGATCCAGTACTTC,CTSSPGQGVEIQYF
TRBV20-1,.,many,13,TRBJ2-7,TGCAGTGCTAGAGATACCACTGGCTACGAGCAGTACTTC,CSARDTTGYEQYF
TRBV29-1,TRBD2,.,12,TRBJ2-1,TGCAGCGTTGGAGAAAAAGTGCGGGAGCAGATCTTC,CSVGEKVREQIF
TRBV7-3,.,.,16,TRBJ2-2,TGTGCCAGCAGCCCTGCGGAGACACCTAACACCGGGGAGCTGTTATTT,CASSPAETPNTGELLF
TRBV20-1,.,.,14,TRBJ2-1,TGCAGTACTAGAGGCCTAGACTTCTACAATGAGCAGCTCTTC,CSTRGLDFYNEQLF
TRBV7-9,.,.,15,TRBJ2-2,TGTGCCAGCAGCACCGACAAGGGAAGTGACGGGGAGCTGTTTTTT,CASSTDKGSDGELFF
TRBV29-1,.,.,14,TRBJ1-4,TGCAGCGTTGAAGGTTCAGGGAGTAATGAAACACTGTTTTTT,CSVEGSGSNETLFF
TRBV18,.,.,20,TRBJ2-2,TGTGCCAGCTCACCCCCGGCCGGGGACGGGGGGCAAGGTGACACCGGGGAGCTGTTTTTT,CASSPPAGDGGQGDTGELFF
TRBV29-1,.,.,17,TRBJ2-1,TGCAGCGTTGAAGATCTTCTTAGGTGGACCTCTTACAATGAGCAGTTCTTC,CSVEDLLRWTSYNEQFF
TRBV11-2,.,.,14,TRBJ1-1,TGTGCTAGCAGCTTGATAGGGCTGAACACTGAAACTTTCTTT,CASSLIGLNTETFF
TRBV28,TRBD1,many,14,TRBJ2-7,TGTGCCAGCAGTTCCGGACAGGGAGGCTACGAGCAGTACTTC,CASSSGQGGYEQYF
TRBV11-2,TRBD1,.,16,TRBJ1-2,TGTGCCAGGAGCTTAGGCCTCTCCGGGACAGCCAATGGCTACACCTTC,CARSLGLSGTANGYTF
TRBV6-5,TRBD2,.,17,TRBJ2-1,TGTGCCTATACGAGGACTAGCGGGCGGCTATCATACAATGAGCAGTTCTTC,CAYTRTSGRLSYNEQFF
TRBV7-8,TRBD2,.,14,TRBJ2-7,TGTGCCAGCACCAAACTAGCGCCGGTCCACGAGCAGTACTTC,CASTKLAPVHEQYF
TRBV10-3,.,.,16,TRBJ2-1,TGTGCCATCAGGGCCAGGGCGGCGAGCTCCTTCAATGAGCAGTTGTTC,CAIRARAASSFNEQLF
TRBV11-3,.,once,13,TRBJ2-7,TGTAACAGCAGCTTGAGGAGGGGATACGAGCAGTACTTC,CNSSLRRGYEQYF
TRBV11-2,.,.,15,TRBJ2-1,TGTGCCGGCAGCCGAGGCGGGAGCAGGGGCAATGAGCAGTTCTTC,CAGSRGGSRGNEQFF
TRBV12-3/TRBV12-4,.,.,13,TRBJ2-7,TGTGCCGGCAGCCCGGGGGTGGGGGTCGAGCACTACTTC,CAGSPGVGVEHYF